This section outlines one T cell receptor beta chain sequence together with its context. This sample is part of a study of T cell changes during pregnancy in multiple sclerosis. The germline V gene has CDR1 SNHLY and CDR2 FYNNEI. V was pared by 3 bases and J by 7 bases, with 2 bases of the junction left unmatched. CDR3 length equals 12 residues. Sequencing was performed with immunoSEQ multiplex PCR; in TCRdb, only in-frame clones are kept and a portion is missing. The sample has about 50,000 clones; 80% to 95% are singletons. The chain recombines TRBV2 with TRBJ2-5, with TRBD2 matching 7 bases. This clonotype was obtained from a female donor with multiple sclerosis, enrolled in a pregnancy study. The material sequenced was CD4+ T cells from peripheral blood mononuclear cells, taken in the second trimester of pregnancy. CDR3 loop: CASSDGGMTQYF. The CDR3 DNA reads as TGTGCCAGCAGTGACGGGGGGATGACCCAGTACTTC.